A single sample is the source of the 25 T cell receptor beta chains below, sequenced in a study of blood T cell repertoires in COVID-19 (dated by TCRdb to between 2020 and 2021). Library preparation employed the immunoSEQ multiplex PCR assay. TCRdb took over this immuneACCESS table, retaining in-frame rearrangements with V and J assigned. Such tables are incomplete; in checked studies, under half of the missing clones stem from an unresolved V gene, and the remainder is unexplained. This sample gives about 310,000 clones in total; 87% of them show up just once. The ten largest clones capture 1% of the sample. The material sequenced was peripheral blood. Receptor source: a man aged 50 to 60 with active or convalescent COVID-19.

This rearrangement joins TRBV2 to TRBJ2-7; the match to TRBD1 covers 8 bases. After removal of 4 bases from V and 4 bases from J, the junction contained 12 bases not matched to a gene. Per germline, CDR1 SNHLY and CDR2 FYNNEI. The CDR3 runs 16 residues. The CDR3 region is CASSAGANRGTYEQYF. CDR3 DNA sequence: TGTGCCAGCAGTGCGGGGGCGAACAGGGGGACGTACGAGCAGTACTTC.

CDR3 nucleotides: TGCGCCAGCAGCCAATCCAACAGGGGGTTTACGGTTGACGAGCAGTACTTC. Encoded protein: CASSQSNRGFTVDEQYF. The gene calls are TRBV4-1 and TRBJ2-7; 8 bases line up with TRBD1. Germline CDR1 MGHRA, CDR2 YSYEKL. The trim removed 2 bases at V and 5 bases at J, leaving 14 bases unmatched. The CDR3 loop spans 17 amino acids.

This chain links TRBV28 with TRBJ1-5; 8 bases are shared with TRBD1. Per the germline V gene, CDR1 is MDHEN and CDR2 is SYDVKM. J gave up 4 bases and V 7 bases, and 9 bases lay outside the gene matches. The CDR3 spans 15 residues. As DNA, the CDR3 is TGTGCCAGCAACCCCCAGGGGGCGTCGAATCAGCCCCAGCATTTT. Amino acid sequence: CASNPQGASNQPQHF.

The chain is built from TRBV10-3 and TRBJ2-2; 7 nucleotides align to TRBD1. With V trimmed by 6 bases and J by 0 bases, 7 bases remained unmatched. The germline V gene has CDR1 ENHRY and CDR2 SYGVKD. The CDR3 runs to 16 residues. The CDR3 DNA reads TGTGCCATCAGCGAAAGAACAGGGGCGAACACCGGGGAGCTGTTTTTT. Translating it yields CAISERTGANTGELFF.

The chain carries TRBV7-2 and TRBJ1-2; TRBD1 might be the D (6 bases). CDR1 is SGHTA, CDR2 FQGNSA, per germline. V gave up 1 base and J gave up 0 bases, with 12 bases separating them. There are 16 residues in the CDR3. The chain's CDR3 is CASSLGGGKANYGYTF. The CDR3 DNA reads TGTGCCAGCAGCTTAGGGGGGGGCAAGGCTAACTATGGCTACACCTTC.

The rearrangement links TRBV6-2 or TRBV6-3 to TRBJ2-7; perhaps TRBD1 as D (5 bases). The V gene lost 0 bases and the J gene lost 4 bases, with 13 bases spanning the gap. The CDR3 is 15 residues long. CDR1 is MNHEY, CDR2 SVGEGT, per germline. CDR3 loop: CASSYSGDMSYEQYF. The DNA of the CDR3 is TGTGCCAGCAGTTACTCAGGGGATATGAGTTACGAGCAGTACTTC.

In nucleotides, the CDR3 is TGTGCCAGCTCATCCGGACAGGCGGACACTGAAGCTTTCTTT. Amino acids: CASSSGQADTEAFF. V usage is TRBV18 and J usage is TRBJ1-1, with 7 bases that match TRBD1. Trimming took 5 bases from V and 3 from J; bases not matched to a gene: 6. The CDR3 extends over 14 amino acids. The V gene's germline CDR1 is KGHSH and CDR2 LQKENI.

The chain carries TRBV23-1 and TRBJ1-4, with unresolved D. TRBV23-1 is an open reading frame, and its role is uncertain. The CDR3 is 15 residues long. Between the trimmed V and J ends, which lost 4 bases and 0 bases, there was a span of 9 bases. The CDR3: CASSPPEATNEKLFF. The CDR3 region has the DNA TGCGCCAGCAGTCCCCCGGAGGCAACTAATGAAAAACTGTTTTTT.

The chain uses TRBV5-1 and TRBJ2-5; 10 bases fit TRBD2. Germline trimming cut 0 bases from V and 2 bases from J; bases unmatched to any gene: 1. From germline, CDR1 is SGHRS and CDR2 YFSETQ. The CDR3 totals 15 residues. The CDR3 is CASSLALAGQETQYF. The CDR3 nucleotides are TGCGCCAGCAGCTTGGCACTAGCGGGACAAGAGACCCAGTACTTC.

In its sample, this clone was seen a few times. This chain uses TRBV6-5 with TRBJ2-7; 9 bases match TRBD1. The V gene end was trimmed by 2 bases and the J gene end by 4 bases; junction bases not matched to a gene: 6. CDR3 length: 15 residues. In germline, CDR1 is MNHEY, CDR2 SVGAGI. CDR3 in amino acids: CASSYRRDREYEQYF. The CDR3 DNA reads as TGTGCCAGCAGTTACCGGCGGGACAGGGAATACGAGCAGTACTTC.

The chain links TRBV2 to TRBJ2-1; a possible D gene is TRBD2 (6 bases). This CDR3 is built from 13 residues. The V gene lost 9 bases and the J gene lost 3 bases, with 12 bases spanning the gap. Germline V CDR1 and CDR2: SNHLY, FYNNEI. The CDR3 reads CARGTGVYNEQFF. The DNA for the CDR3 is TGTGCCAGAGGGACGGGAGTCTACAATGAGCAGTTCTTC.

This clone was counted between two and nine times. The J gene is TRBJ1-3, the V gene TRBV9; no firm D call. The CDR3 is 22 residues long. Germline CDR1 SGDLS, CDR2 YYNGEE. V shed 3 bases and J shed 4 bases, with 35 bases lying between them. The CDR3 protein is CASSATLWEGRHPTTWGNTIYF. In nucleotides, the CDR3 is TGTGCCAGCAGCGCGACCCTCTGGGAGGGCAGGCACCCTACCACTTGGGGAAACACCATATATTTT.

The chain couples TRBV10-3 to TRBJ2-3, with 7 bases fitting TRBD2. The ends lost 4 bases at V and 0 bases at J; junction bases unmatched: 1. From germline, CDR1 is ENHRY and CDR2 SYGVKD. CDR3 length: 14 amino acids. CDR3: CAISAAGSTDTQYF. DNA for the CDR3: TGTGCCATCAGTGCAGCGGGAAGCACAGATACGCAGTATTTT.

The chain carries TRBV11-2 and TRBJ1-4, with D possibly matching TRBD1 (6 bases). CDR1 and CDR2 from the germline V gene are SGHAT and FQNNGV. The CDR3 covers 14 residues. The V end lost 5 bases, the J end lost 5 bases, and 12 bases lay between the germline ends. The CDR3 nucleotides read TGTGCCAGCAGCCCAGACAGGACGAATGAAAAACTGTTTTTT. This sequence encodes CASSPDRTNEKLFF.

This clone was seen a single time. V usage is TRBV28 and J usage is TRBJ1-2; D gene uncertain. Deletions cut 2 bases from V and 5 bases from J, with 18 bases between. Germline V gives CDR1 MDHEN, CDR2 SYDVKM. The CDR3 spans 16 residues. The CDR3 bases are TGTGCCAGCAGTTTAGGGCCGGGCTCCTCGGGGTATGGCTACACCTTC. Protein sequence: CASSLGPGSSGYGYTF.

The genes are TRBV2 and TRBJ1-2; D perhaps matches TRBD1 (5 bases). Looked up from germline, CDR1 is SNHLY and CDR2 is FYNNEI. Trimming pared 6 bases from V and 2 bases from J, leaving 13 bases between. This CDR3 comprises 14 residues. CDR3 residues: CASREGTENYGYTF. The CDR3 nucleotides are TGTGCCAGCAGGGAGGGGACGGAGAACTATGGCTACACCTTC.

The chain uses TRBV9 and TRBJ2-2, with a weak D call TRBD2 (6 bases). The CDR3 runs to 15 residues. The germline CDR1 and CDR2 sequences are SGDLS and YYNGEE. Trimming shortened V by 0 bases and J by 4 bases, and 10 bases separated the two germline ends. In DNA form, the CDR3 reads TGTGCCAGCAGCGTAGCGGGAGTTGGCACCGGGGAGCTGTTTTTT. This encodes CASSVAGVGTGELFF. Full variable domain (rest looked up from reference TRBV9 and TRBJ2-2): DSGVTQTPKHLITATGQRVTLRCSPRSGDLSVYWYQQSLDQGLQFLIQYYNGEERAKGNILERFSAQQFPDLHSELNLSSLELGDSALYFCASSVAGVGTGELFFGEGSRLTVL.

The chain is built from TRBV5-4 and TRBJ1-1, with D unresolved. Trimming shortened V by 0 bases and J by 10 bases, and 16 bases separated the two germline ends. The CDR3 is 14 amino acids. The germline CDR1 and CDR2 sequences are SGHNT and YYREEE (reference sequence). The CDR3, as DNA: TGTGCCAGCAGCTTGGACCGGTTGGGAGCAGCAGCTTTCTTT. It is translated as CASSLDRLGAAAFF.

This chain joins TRBV5-4 and TRBJ2-1; no reliable D call. The germline V gene has CDR1 SGHNT and CDR2 YYREEE (reference sequence). CDR3 length: 13 residues. Between the trimmed V and J ends, which lost 0 bases and 8 bases, there was a span of 9 bases. The CDR3 protein is CASSLGQVDEQFF. The CDR3 nucleotides are TGTGCCAGCAGCTTGGGGCAGGTCGATGAGCAGTTCTTC.

The gene calls are TRBV5-5 and TRBJ2-7; maybe TRBD1 (6 bases). Germline CDR1 reads SGHKS; CDR2 reads YYEKEE (reference sequence). The CDR3 length is 19 residues. V gave up 2 bases and J gave up 1 base, with 25 bases separating them. DNA of the CDR3: TGTGCCAGCAGCTTATCCTTTGACCAGGGGCCCTTTATATCCTACGAGCAGTACTTC. It codes for CASSLSFDQGPFISYEQYF.

This chain links TRBV9 with TRBJ1-1; D is uncertain. V was trimmed by 4 bases and J by 0 bases, leaving 10 bases between them. The germline CDR1 and CDR2 sequences are SGDLS and YYNGEE. The CDR3 covers 14 residues. The CDR3 DNA reads as TGTGCCAGCAGCCCCCCAGTTTTGAACACTGAAGCTTTCTTT. It is translated as CASSPPVLNTEAFF. The full variable domain, completed using reference TRBV9 and TRBJ1-1, is DSGVTQTPKHLITATGQRVTLRCSPRSGDLSVYWYQQSLDQGLQFLIQYYNGEERAKGNILERFSAQQFPDLHSELNLSSLELGDSALYFCASSPPVLNTEAFFGQGTRLTVV.

The sample holds one count of this clone. The chain recombines TRBV29-1 with TRBJ1-2; 9 bases match TRBD1. With 6 bases clipped from V and 2 bases from J, the junction kept 10 bases outside the gene matches. The CDR3 spans 15 residues. Germline lookup yields CDR1 SQVTM and CDR2 ANQGSEA. The CDR3 DNA follows: TGCAGCGTGCCCCTTTCCGGGACAGGGAACTATGGCTACACCTTC. It encodes CSVPLSGTGNYGYTF.

The chain carries TRBV5-6 and TRBJ1-6; no firm D call. CDR3 length: 15 amino acids. CDR1 is SGHDT, CDR2 YYEEEE, per germline. V lost 6 bases and J 9 bases, leaving 19 bases between the germline ends. This CDR3 reads CASNHYGGFGSPLHF. CDR3 nucleotides: TGTGCCAGCAACCATTATGGAGGGTTCGGTTCACCCCTCCACTTT.

The chain uses TRBV19 and TRBJ1-1; 8 nucleotides agree with TRBD1. V lost 8 bases to trimming and J lost 5 bases; unmatched junction nucleotides: 7. CDR1 is LNHDA and CDR2 is SQIVND in the germline V gene (reference sequence). This CDR3 region has 13 residues. CDR3 coding DNA: TGTGCCAGTTCCGCACAGGGGGGGACTGAAGCTTTCTTT. Translated: CASSAQGGTEAFF.

This clone showed up just once. The chain couples TRBV6-6 to TRBJ1-2; 8 bases are a match to TRBD1. From germline, CDR1 is MNHNY and CDR2 SVGAGI (reference sequence). Losses at the gene ends were 0 bases for V and 14 bases for J; bases not matched to a gene: 14. This CDR3 contains 15 residues. The CDR3 protein is CASSYSKTGAPGWTF. The CDR3 bases are TGTGCCAGCAGTTACTCGAAGACAGGGGCCCCCGGGTGGACCTTC.